This T cell receptor beta chain was sequenced in a study of T cell responses to AZD1222 COVID-19 vaccine. On this clone: The antigen is undetermined.

The germline gives CDR1 MNHEY, CDR2 SVGAGI. V was shortened by 6 bases and J by 3 bases, with 12 bases between the two germline ends. The CDR3 is 13 residues long. TCRdb's copy holds only in-frame clones and misses some; the assay was immunoSEQ multiplex PCR. In the table there are about 110,000 clones, roughly 90% of which are singletons. Whole-study findings and limits: As reported, nearly half of all spike-specific TCRs target variant regions that are unmutated. Repertoires were obtained only post-peak T cell response. Spike-wide coverage was observed for vaccine-associated CD4 TCRs, with dominant responses at 160-218 and 743-854. Recipients of two AZD1222 doses showed rising Spike-specific TCR breadth and depth.

Sequenced material: peripheral blood, taken on day 0 of AZD1222 vaccination. The receptor comes from an adult in good health. This chain links TRBV6-5 with TRBJ2-7; tentatively, D is TRBD1 (5 bases). This CDR3 reads CASRLRQFYEQYF. The CDR3 region has the DNA TGTGCCAGCAGACTTAGACAGTTCTACGAGCAGTACTTC.